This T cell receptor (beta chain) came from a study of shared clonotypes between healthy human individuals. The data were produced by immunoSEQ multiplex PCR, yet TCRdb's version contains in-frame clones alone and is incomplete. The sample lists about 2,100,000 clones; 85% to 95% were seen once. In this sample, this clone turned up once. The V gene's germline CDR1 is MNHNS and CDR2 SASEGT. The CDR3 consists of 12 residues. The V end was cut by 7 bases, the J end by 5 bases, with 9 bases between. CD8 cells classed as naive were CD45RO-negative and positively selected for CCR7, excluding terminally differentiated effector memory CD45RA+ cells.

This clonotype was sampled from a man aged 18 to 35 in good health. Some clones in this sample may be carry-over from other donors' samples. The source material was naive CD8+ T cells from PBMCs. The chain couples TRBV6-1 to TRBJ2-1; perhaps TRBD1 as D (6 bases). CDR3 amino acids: CASTTGNNEQFF. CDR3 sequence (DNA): TGTGCCAGCACTACAGGGAACAATGAGCAGTTCTTC.